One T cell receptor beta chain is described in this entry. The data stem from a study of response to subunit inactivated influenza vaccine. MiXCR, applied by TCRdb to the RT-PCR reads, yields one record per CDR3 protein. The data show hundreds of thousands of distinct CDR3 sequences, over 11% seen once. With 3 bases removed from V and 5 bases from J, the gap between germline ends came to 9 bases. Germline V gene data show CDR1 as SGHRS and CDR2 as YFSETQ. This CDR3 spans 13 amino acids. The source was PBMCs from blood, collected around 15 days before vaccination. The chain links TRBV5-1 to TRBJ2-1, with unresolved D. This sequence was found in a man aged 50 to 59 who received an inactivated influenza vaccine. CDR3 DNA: TGCGCCAGCAGCTCGACATTAAACAATGAGCAGTTCTTC. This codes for CASSSTLNNEQFF.